The T cell receptor beta chain under discussion was sequenced for a study of CD8 T cells in ankylosing spondylitis. TCRdb used MiXCR to reprocess the 5' RACE reads, holding one entry per CDR3 protein. The sample has around 150,000 distinct CDR3 sequences; approximately 20% are singletons. Specimen: blood, either unsorted or a sorted T cell fraction (not recorded which). This TCR was sampled from a male donor with ankylosing spondylitis or in good health (not recorded which).

The CDR3 bases are TGCAGTGCTAGAGATCCCACAGGGGCCAGCACTGAAGCTTTCTTT. This translates into CSARDPTGASTEAFF. V is TRBV20-1 and J is TRBJ1-1; the match to TRBD1 covers 7 bases. The germline V gene encodes CDR1 DFQATT and CDR2 SNEGSKA (reference sequence). CDR3 length: 15 residues. The V gene end was trimmed by 0 bases and the J gene end by 4 bases; junction bases not matched to a gene: 8.